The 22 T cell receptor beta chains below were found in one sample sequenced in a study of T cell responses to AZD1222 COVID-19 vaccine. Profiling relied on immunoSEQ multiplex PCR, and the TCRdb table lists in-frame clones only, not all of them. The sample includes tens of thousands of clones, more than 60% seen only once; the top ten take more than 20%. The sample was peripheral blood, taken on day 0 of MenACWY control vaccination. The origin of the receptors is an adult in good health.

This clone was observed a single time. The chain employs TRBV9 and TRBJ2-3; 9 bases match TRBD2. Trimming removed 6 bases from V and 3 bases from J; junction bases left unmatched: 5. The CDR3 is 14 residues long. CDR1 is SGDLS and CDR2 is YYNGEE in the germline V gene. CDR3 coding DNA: TGTGCCAGCACTAGCGGGGCAAATACAGATACGCAGTATTTT. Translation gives CASTSGANTDTQYF.

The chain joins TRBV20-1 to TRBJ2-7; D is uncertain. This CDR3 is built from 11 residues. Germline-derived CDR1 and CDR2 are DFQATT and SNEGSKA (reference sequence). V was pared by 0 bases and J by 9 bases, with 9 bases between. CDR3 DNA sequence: TGCAGTGCTAGAGATGGAGTTGCGCAGTACGTC. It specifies CSARDGVAQYV.

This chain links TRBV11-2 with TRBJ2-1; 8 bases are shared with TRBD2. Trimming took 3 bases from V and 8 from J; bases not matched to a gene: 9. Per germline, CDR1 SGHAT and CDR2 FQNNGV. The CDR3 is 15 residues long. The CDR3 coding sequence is TGTGCCAGCAGCTTCCTCCCCACAGCGGGGGATGAGCAGTTCTTC. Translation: CASSFLPTAGDEQFF.

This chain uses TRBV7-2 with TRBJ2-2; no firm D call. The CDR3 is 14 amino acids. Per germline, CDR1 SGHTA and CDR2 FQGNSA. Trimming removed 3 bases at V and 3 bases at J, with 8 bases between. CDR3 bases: TGTGCCAGCAGCTTCCAAAGATACACCGGGGAGCTGTTTTTT. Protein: CASSFQRYTGELFF.

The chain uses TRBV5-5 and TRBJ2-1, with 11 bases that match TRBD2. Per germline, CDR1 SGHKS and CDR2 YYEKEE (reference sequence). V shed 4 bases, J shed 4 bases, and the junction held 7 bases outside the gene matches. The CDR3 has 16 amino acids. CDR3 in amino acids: CASSLTSGAFYNEQFF. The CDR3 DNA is TGTGCCAGCAGCCTGACTAGCGGGGCCTTTTACAATGAGCAGTTCTTC.

DNA for the CDR3: TGTGCCAGCAGTACAGGTGTGAATCAGCCCCAGCATTTT. As protein: CASSTGVNQPQHF. The chain carries TRBV7-8 and TRBJ1-5; perhaps TRBD1 as D (5 bases). The CDR3 runs 13 residues. Deletions cut 6 bases from V and 4 bases from J, with 10 bases between. Per the germline V gene, CDR1 is SGHVS and CDR2 is FQNEAQ.

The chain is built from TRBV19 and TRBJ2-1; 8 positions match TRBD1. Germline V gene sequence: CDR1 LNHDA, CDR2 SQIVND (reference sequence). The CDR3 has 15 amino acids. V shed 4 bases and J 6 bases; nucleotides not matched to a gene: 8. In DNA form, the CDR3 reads TGTGCCAGTAGTACATCTCAGGGGGCTCTCAATGAGCAGTTCTTC. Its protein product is CASSTSQGALNEQFF.

CDR3 in DNA: TGTGCCAGCAGGGGGCCGGACTATGGCTACACCTTC. Its protein product is CASRGPDYGYTF. The chain links TRBV5-5 to TRBJ1-2, with D possibly TRBD1 on 5 matching bases. Deletions cut 5 bases from V and 3 bases from J, with 8 bases between. CDR3 length: 12 residues. The V gene's germline CDR1 is SGHKS and CDR2 YYEKEE (reference sequence).

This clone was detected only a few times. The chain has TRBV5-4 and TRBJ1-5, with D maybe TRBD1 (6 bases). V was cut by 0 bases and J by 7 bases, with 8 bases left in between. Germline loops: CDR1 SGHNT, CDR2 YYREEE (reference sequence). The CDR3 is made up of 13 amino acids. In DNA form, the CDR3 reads TGTGCCAGCAGCTTGGCCGGGGGCCAGCCCCAGCATTTT. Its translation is CASSLAGGQPQHF.

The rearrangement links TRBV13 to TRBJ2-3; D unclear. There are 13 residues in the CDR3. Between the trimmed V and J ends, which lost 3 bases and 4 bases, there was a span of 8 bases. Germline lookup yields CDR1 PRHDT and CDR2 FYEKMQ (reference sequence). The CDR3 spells CASSFFGADTQYF. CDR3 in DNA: TGTGCCAGCAGCTTCTTTGGGGCAGATACGCAGTATTTT.

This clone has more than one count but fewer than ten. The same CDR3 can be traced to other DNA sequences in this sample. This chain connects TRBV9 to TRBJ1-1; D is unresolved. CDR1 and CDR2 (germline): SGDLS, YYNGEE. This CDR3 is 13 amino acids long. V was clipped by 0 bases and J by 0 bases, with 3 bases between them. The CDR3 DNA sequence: TGTGCCAGCAGCGTAGCCGTGAACACTGAAGCTTTCTTT. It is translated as CASSVAVNTEAFF.

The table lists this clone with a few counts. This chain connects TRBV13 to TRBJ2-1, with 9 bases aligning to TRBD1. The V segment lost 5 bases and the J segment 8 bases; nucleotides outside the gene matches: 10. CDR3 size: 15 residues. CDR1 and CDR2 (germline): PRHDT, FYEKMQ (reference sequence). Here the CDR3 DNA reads TGTGCCAGCAGCCCCCCCGGGACAGGGATCCATGAGCAGTTCTTC. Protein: CASSPPGTGIHEQFF.

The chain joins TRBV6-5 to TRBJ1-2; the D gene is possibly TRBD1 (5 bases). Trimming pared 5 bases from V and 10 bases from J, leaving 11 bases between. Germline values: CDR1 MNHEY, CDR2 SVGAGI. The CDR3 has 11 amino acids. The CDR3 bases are TGTGCCAGCAGTCGGGGCACGGACTACACCTTC. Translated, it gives CASSRGTDYTF.

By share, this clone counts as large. The DNA of the CDR3 is TGCGCCAGCAGCCAAGATACTTACAGGGGAAACTATGGCTACACCTTC. Translating gives CASSQDTYRGNYGYTF. The chain has TRBV4-1 and TRBJ1-2; 7 nucleotides match TRBD1. V shed 0 bases and J 2 bases; nucleotides not matched to a gene: 6. The CDR3 length is 16 residues. Germline lookup yields CDR1 MGHRA and CDR2 YSYEKL.

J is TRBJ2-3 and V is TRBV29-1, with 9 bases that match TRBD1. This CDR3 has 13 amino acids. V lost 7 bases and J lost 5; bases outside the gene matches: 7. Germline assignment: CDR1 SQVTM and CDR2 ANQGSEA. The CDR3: CSAPTGGRDTQYF. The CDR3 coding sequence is TGCAGCGCTCCGACAGGGGGACGAGATACGCAGTATTTT.

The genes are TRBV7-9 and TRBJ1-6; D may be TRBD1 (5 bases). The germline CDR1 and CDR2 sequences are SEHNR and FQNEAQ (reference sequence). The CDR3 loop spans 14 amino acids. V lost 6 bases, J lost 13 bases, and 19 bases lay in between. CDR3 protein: CASRSGNQALPLHF. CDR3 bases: TGTGCCAGCAGGTCAGGGAACCAAGCGTTGCCCCTCCACTTT.

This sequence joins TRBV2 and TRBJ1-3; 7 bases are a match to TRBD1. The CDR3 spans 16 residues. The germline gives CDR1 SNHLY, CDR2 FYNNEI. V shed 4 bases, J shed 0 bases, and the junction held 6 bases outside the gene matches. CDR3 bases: TGTGCCAGCAGTGGCCCTGGGACAGCCTCTGGAAACACCATATATTTT. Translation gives CASSGPGTASGNTIYF. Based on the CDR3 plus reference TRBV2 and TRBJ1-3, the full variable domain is EPEVTQTPSHQVTQMGQEVILRCVPISNHLYFYWYRQILGQKVEFLVSFYNNEISEKSEIFDDQFSVERPDGSNFTLKIRSTKLEDSAMYFCASSGPGTASGNTIYFGEGSWLTVV.

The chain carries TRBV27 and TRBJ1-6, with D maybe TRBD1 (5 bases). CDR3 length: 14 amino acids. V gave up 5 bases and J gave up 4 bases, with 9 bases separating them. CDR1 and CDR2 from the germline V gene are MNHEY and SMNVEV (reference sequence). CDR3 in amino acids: CASSPTDYNSPLHF. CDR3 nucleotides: TGTGCCAGCAGTCCGACAGATTATAATTCACCCCTCCACTTT.

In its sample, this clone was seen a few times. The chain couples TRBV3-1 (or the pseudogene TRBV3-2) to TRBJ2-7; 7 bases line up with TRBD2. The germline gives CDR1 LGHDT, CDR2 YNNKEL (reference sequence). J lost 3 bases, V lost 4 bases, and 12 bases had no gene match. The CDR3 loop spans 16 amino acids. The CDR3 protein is CASSLWRGGRNYEQYF. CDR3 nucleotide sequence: TGTGCCAGCAGCCTGTGGCGGGGCGGGAGAAACTACGAGCAGTACTTC.

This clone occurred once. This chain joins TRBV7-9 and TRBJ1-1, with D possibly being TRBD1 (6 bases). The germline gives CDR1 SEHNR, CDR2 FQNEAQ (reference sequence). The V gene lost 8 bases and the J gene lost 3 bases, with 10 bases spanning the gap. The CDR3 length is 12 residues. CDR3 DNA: TGTGCCAGCGGGGGGCGGGACACTGAAGCTTTCTTT. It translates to CASGGRDTEAFF.

In DNA, the CDR3 is TGTGCCAGTGAGAGAGGGGTCCCAAATCAGCCCCAGCATTTT. This gives the protein CASERGVPNQPQHF. The V and J genes are TRBV2 and TRBJ1-5; tentatively, D is TRBD1 (5 bases). There are 14 residues in the CDR3. Germline V CDR1 and CDR2: SNHLY, FYNNEI. Trimming took 9 bases from V and 4 from J, leaving 16 bases between them.

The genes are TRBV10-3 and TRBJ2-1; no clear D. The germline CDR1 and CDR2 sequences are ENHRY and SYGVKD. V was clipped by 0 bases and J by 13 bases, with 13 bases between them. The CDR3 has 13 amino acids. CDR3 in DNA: TGTGCCATCAGTGAGTCGGAAACTCGATCTCAGTTCTTC. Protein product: CAISESETRSQFF.